This TCR beta chain was identified in a study of blood T cell repertoires in COVID-19. The ends lost 3 bases at V and 1 base at J; junction bases unmatched: 6. This CDR3 comprises 15 residues. Germline V gene sequence: CDR1 MNHEY, CDR2 SVGAGI. In the original workflow: It was from reference gene primer amplification that nucleated cell counts were estimated. Using immunoSEQ multiplex PCR, the repertoire was profiled, and TCRdb retains in-frame clones only, with some absent. The V and J calls and clone size were taken over from that table, and D and trimming were inferred from the DNA. Of about 95,000 clones in the sample, around 90% are singletons; the top ten hold over 3.5%.

This TCR was sampled from a woman in her forties or fifties in a cohort sampled during active COVID-19. The sample consisted of peripheral blood. The rearrangement joins TRBV6-5 to TRBJ2-7; TRBD1 matches at 7 bases. The DNA for the CDR3 is TGTGCCAGCAGTTATTCCTGGGACAGATCCTACGAGCAGTACTTC. Translated: CASSYSWDRSYEQYF.